The present T cell receptor (beta chain) was sequenced within a study of cytomegalovirus exposure and HLA in healthy donors (dated by TCRdb to about 2017). In the study overall: According to a later analysis, the roughly 120 validation repertoires were produced on the same platform as the 700 or so repertoires of the first cohort. Along with the approximately 700-subject first cohort, a separate validation cohort of roughly 110 different subjects was used. To predict cytomegalovirus infection status, the study combined high-throughput TCR immunosequencing, statistical association of individual TCRs with disease status, and machine learning. The study aimed to test whether signatures of past pathogen exposure could be identified by cataloging public T cell receptors. Broader findings and caveats from the paper: A total of 150 to 200 TCR beta chains were listed by the study as associated with cytomegalovirus. A later analysis found that TCRs clustered in the first cohort also tended to co-occur in the approximately 120 validation repertoires, with 90% to 95% of cluster scores above 0. The validation cohort had no HLA typing available for a later analysis, so co-occurrence within that cohort was assessed over all 130 or so repertoires. The classifier was reported to diagnose cytomegalovirus status with high specificity and sensitivity in both the original and validation cohorts. Across donors, most TCR sequences were observed very rarely, whereas some public TCRs were present in many individuals. Three of the identified cytomegalovirus-associated TCR beta chains were confirmed in vitro to be specific for cytomegalovirus antigens. It was suggested by the authors that the approach could potentially be generalized to other disease states and immunological phenotypes.

Relative to germline, V is 3 bases shorter and J is 0 bases shorter, with 9 bases between their ends. The CDR3 runs 14 amino acids, cysteine and phenylalanine included. The CDR3 DNA has 42 bases and is translated from base 1. The germline V gene supplies CDR1 SGHRS and CDR2 YFSETQ. A remark on this clone: There is no known antigen for this receptor. Base-call qualities are not available, and no considerably larger clone is one nucleotide away.

The library was generated by the immunoSEQ multiplex PCR assay. In the authors' own workflow: A statistical classification framework was built to diagnose cytomegalovirus status from the catalog of TCR beta chain sequences. In TCRdb, the immuneACCESS table is reduced to in-frame sequences with V and J assigned. These tables do not hold every clone; where another copy was compared, an unresolved V gene accounts for under half, and the others remain unexplained. Clonal size and the V and J genes are those of that table, whereas D and trimming came from the DNA. This sample is represented by about 130,000 clones; about nine tenths of them were singletons. The ten biggest clones cover 2% of the sample. Donors formed part of the validation cohort, which comprised over a hundred subjects and was distinct from the first cohort of under 750 subjects.

The rearrangement combines TRBV5-1 with TRBJ1-1; TRBD1 is a possible D gene, resting on 5 matching bases. The sequence derives from a woman aged 18-30 years in good health and CMV-seronegative. The sequenced material came from PBMCs. CDR3 loop: CASSSDNMNTEAFF. The nucleotide sequence reads TGCGCCAGCAGCTCGGACAACATGAACACTGAAGCTTTCTTT.